These 24 T cell receptor beta chains originate from one sample sequenced in a study of blood T cells in healthy people across ages. PCR was performed a second time for about 7 to 11 cycles using a sample-barcoded 5' primer and a J-beta primer mix. TCRdb ran MiXCR on the 5' RACE reads and lists one entry per CDR3 protein. The sample includes about 280,000 distinct CDR3 sequences, roughly 27% seen only once; the top ten take approximately 29%. The sequencing input was blood. All receptors derive from a woman in her 70s in good health.

This clonotype came up a few times. The chain combines TRBV28 with TRBJ2-7, with a weak D call TRBD2 (5 bases). CDR1 is MDHEN and CDR2 is SYDVKM in the germline V gene. V was shortened by 6 bases and J by 1 base, with 13 bases between the two germline ends. The CDR3 has 14 amino acids. This CDR3 is CASRQRETSYEQYF. CDR3 in DNA: TGTGCCAGCAGGCAGAGGGAGACATCCTACGAGCAGTACTTC.

There are a few counts of this clonotype. The chain joins TRBV12-3 or TRBV12-4 to TRBJ2-1; no clear D. V lost 9 bases and J lost 0, with 6 bases in between. This CDR3 region has 12 residues. The CDR3 is CASLSSYNEQFF. The CDR3 DNA reads TGTGCCAGTTTAAGCTCCTACAATGAGCAGTTCTTC.

The chain is built from TRBV12-3 or TRBV12-4 and TRBJ2-5; a weak D match, TRBD2 (6 bases). With the DNA end fitting TRBJ2-1 better, the J assignment may be wrong. The CDR3 is 12 residues long. The CDR3 DNA follows: TGTGCCAGCAGAAGACTAGTAGATGAGCAGTTCTTC. Protein sequence: CASRRLVDEQFF.

This clonotype was counted between two and nine times. This chain connects TRBV19 to TRBJ2-7; 11 positions match TRBD2. Per the germline V gene, CDR1 is LNHDA and CDR2 is SQIVND (reference sequence). V shed 3 bases and J 3 bases; nucleotides not matched to a gene: 4. The CDR3 covers 15 residues. Here the CDR3 reads CASSIGGTSGYEQYF. CDR3 bases: TGTGCCAGTAGTATTGGTGGGACTAGCGGCTACGAGCAGTACTTC. Full variable domain (missing parts from reference TRBV19 and TRBJ2-7): DGGITQSPKYLFRKEGQNVTLSCEQNLNHDAMYWYRQDPGQGLRLIYYSQIVNDFQKGDIAEGYSVSREKKESFPLTVTSAQKNPTAFYLCASSIGGTSGYEQYFGPGTRLTVT.

The chain employs TRBV27 and TRBJ2-5; 7 bases are a match to TRBD1. Germline trimming cut 5 bases from V and 5 bases from J; bases unmatched to any gene: 5. The CDR3 loop spans 13 amino acids. CDR1 MNHEY and CDR2 SMNVEV come from the germline V gene (reference sequence). CDR3 bases: TGTGCCAGCAGTGCCTTGACAGGGGAGACCCAGTACTTC. Protein product: CASSALTGETQYF.

There are a few counts of this clonotype. The chain employs TRBV3-1 and TRBJ1-2; 10 bases are shared with TRBD1. This CDR3 contains 18 residues. Looked up from germline, CDR1 is LGHDT and CDR2 is YNNKEL (reference sequence). J was trimmed by 4 bases and V by 4 bases; bases with no gene match: 15. The CDR3 region is CASSPRDRGSAGAYGYTF. CDR3 DNA sequence: TGTGCCAGCAGCCCACGGGACAGGGGCTCTGCGGGGGCCTATGGCTACACCTTC.

This clonotype was seen a single time. The chain is built from TRBV7-2 and TRBJ2-3, with D perhaps TRBD1 (5 bases). The germline V gene encodes CDR1 SGHTA and CDR2 FQGNSA. V was pared by 2 bases and J by 3 bases, with 12 bases between. CDR3 size: 15 residues. CDR3 bases: TGTGCCAGCAGCTTAACACAGGCCTGGACAGATACGCAGTATTTT. It translates to CASSLTQAWTDTQYF.

This clonotype was picked up a small number of times. One junction end disagrees with the germline gene, perhaps due to a read error. The DNA for the CDR3 is TGTGCCAGCAGCTCTGGGGACCTCCTGGACTTC. The encoded protein is CASSSGDLLDF. The chain employs TRBV3-1 and TRBJ2-5; D assignment may be TRBD1 or TRBD2 (5 bases each). Germline V gives CDR1 LGHDT, CDR2 YNNKEL (reference sequence). The CDR3 spans 11 residues.

This clonotype was recorded a few times. V gene TRBV12-3 or TRBV12-4 combines with J gene TRBJ1-3; no reliable D call. The V gene lost 7 bases and the J gene lost 2 bases, with 12 bases spanning the gap. CDR3 length equals 14 residues. The CDR3 here is CASTATAAGNTIYF. The CDR3 DNA reads as TGTGCCAGCACCGCGACCGCGGCTGGAAACACCATATATTTT.

The chain employs TRBV20-1 and TRBJ2-7, with 10 bases lining up with TRBD2. This CDR3 has 16 residues. Germline V gene data show CDR1 as DFQATT and CDR2 as SNEGSKA (reference sequence). The ends lost 0 bases at V and 2 bases at J; junction bases unmatched: 7. CDR3 nucleotides: TGCAGTGCTAGAGAACTCTCTAGCGGGAGCCCCTACGAGCAGTACTTC. Its protein is CSARELSSGSPYEQYF.

The gene calls are TRBV9 and TRBJ2-5; 7 bases fit TRBD1. Germline CDR1 is SGDLS and CDR2 is YYNGEE. This CDR3 spans 15 amino acids. The junction had 8 bases not matched to a gene; V was cut back by 4 bases and J by 2 bases. The CDR3 is CASSLTGTVQETQYF. CDR3 sequence (DNA): TGTGCCAGCAGCCTGACCGGGACAGTACAAGAGACCCAGTACTTC.

This chain uses TRBV6-5 with TRBJ2-1, with D maybe TRBD2 (6 bases). The CDR3 totals 11 residues. Per germline, CDR1 MNHEY and CDR2 SVGAGI. Trimming stripped 6 bases from V and 12 bases from J, with 12 bases between. The CDR3: CASSTEGGQFF. CDR3 coding DNA: TGTGCCAGCAGCACCGAGGGAGGGCAGTTCTTC.

This clonotype was recorded a few times. This chain links TRBV18 with TRBJ1-3; D gene uncertain. The CDR3 is made up of 13 amino acids. Trimming removed 3 bases at V and 2 bases at J, with 5 bases between. Germline-derived CDR1 and CDR2 are KGHSH and LQKENI. DNA of the CDR3: TGTGCCAGCTCACCTCCACCTGGAAACACCATATATTTT. It yields the protein CASSPPPGNTIYF.

Ten or more counts support this clonotype. The V call is TRBV20-1, the J call TRBJ2-5; a weak D match, TRBD1 (5 bases). The CDR3 is 13 residues long. V lost 4 bases, J lost 3 bases, and 12 bases lay in between. Germline V CDR1 and CDR2: DFQATT, SNEGSKA (reference sequence). The CDR3 DNA follows: TGCAGTGCTACAGGGATCGACGAAGAGACCCAGTACTTC. This codes for CSATGIDEETQYF.

This clonotype was detected a few times. The chain is built from TRBV20-1 and TRBJ2-5; 7 bases match TRBD2. This CDR3 region has 14 residues. The ends lost 5 bases at V and 6 bases at J; junction bases unmatched: 12. CDR1 and CDR2 from the germline V gene are DFQATT and SNEGSKA (reference sequence). CDR3 in DNA: TGCAGTGCTCGGCATCGCGGGAGCGTGAAGACCCAGTACTTC. Amino acids: CSARHRGSVKTQYF.

This clonotype came up a few times. The chain joins TRBV24-1 to TRBJ2-1; 10 bases are shared with TRBD2. The CDR3 is 16 residues long. Germline V lookup: CDR1 KGHDR, CDR2 SFDVKD. Trimming at V came to 3 bases and at J to 1 base, leaving 2 bases not matched to a gene. The CDR3 is CATSDPSGSSYNEQFF. In DNA form, the CDR3 reads TGTGCCACCAGTGATCCTAGCGGGAGTTCCTACAATGAGCAGTTCTTC.

This clonotype was recorded a few times. The chain recombines TRBV15 with TRBJ2-1; 7 nucleotides match TRBD2. Germline assignment: CDR1 LNHNV and CDR2 YYDKDF (reference sequence). V lost 0 bases to trimming and J lost 0 bases; unmatched junction nucleotides: 8. CDR3 length equals 18 residues. For the CDR3, the DNA is TGTGCCACCAGCAGAGATTTGGGGAGGACTAGCTCCTACAATGAGCAGTTCTTC. Its translation is CATSRDLGRTSSYNEQFF.

The V and J genes are TRBV20-1 and TRBJ2-1, with D unresolved. Germline values: CDR1 DFQATT, CDR2 SNEGSKA (reference sequence). The CDR3 has 13 amino acids. Trimming left V 2 bases short and J 10 bases short, with 15 bases between. As DNA, the CDR3 is TGCAGTGCTAGAAAAAGCCTAGAGGTGGAGCAGTTCTTC. This sequence encodes CSARKSLEVEQFF.

This clonotype was found many times. The chain has TRBV29-1 and TRBJ1-2, with 8 bases matching TRBD1. This CDR3 has 13 amino acids. Germline values: CDR1 SQVTM, CDR2 ANQGSEA. Germline trimming cut 4 bases from V and 2 bases from J; bases unmatched to any gene: 3. CDR3 region: CSVGGTGNYGYTF. Here the CDR3 DNA reads TGCAGCGTTGGAGGGACAGGAAACTATGGCTACACCTTC. The entire variable domain, with the rest obtained from reference TRBV29-1 and TRBJ1-2, is as follows: SAVISQKPSRDICQRGTSLTIQCQVDSQVTMMFWYRQQPGQSLTLIATANQGSEATYESGFVIDKFPISRPNLTFSTLTVSNMSPEDSSIYLCSVGGTGNYGYTFGSGTRLTVV.

In this sample, this clonotype turned up many times. This chain uses TRBV5-1 with TRBJ1-3, with unresolved D. Germline assignment: CDR1 SGHRS and CDR2 YFSETQ. V gave up 0 bases and J gave up 0 bases, with 7 bases separating them. CDR3 size: 15 residues. CDR3 region: CASSLDGSSGNTIYF. CDR3 coding DNA: TGCGCCAGCAGCTTGGACGGAAGCTCTGGAAACACCATATATTTT.

This clonotype showed up many times. The chain links TRBV27 to TRBJ2-3; no clear D. The CDR3 has 19 residues. CDR1 is MNHEY and CDR2 is SMNVEV in the germline V gene (reference sequence). V lost 3 bases and J lost 0, with 22 bases in between. The CDR3 spells CASSFSTIKGYQSTDTQYF. For the CDR3, the DNA is TGTGCCAGCAGTTTCAGTACGATAAAAGGGTATCAAAGCACAGATACGCAGTATTTT.

This clonotype was counted only a few times. The chain has TRBV20-1 and TRBJ2-5; 8 nucleotides line up with TRBD2. The DNA end lines up better with TRBJ2-7; the J call may be wrong. Germline CDR1 DFQATT, CDR2 SNEGSKA (reference sequence). CDR3 length equals 15 residues. The CDR3 region is CSARRVGTSMYEQYF. The CDR3 coding sequence is TGCAGTGCTAGAAGGGTCGGGACTAGTATGTACGAGCAGTACTTC.

This clonotype was observed a handful of times. J is TRBJ2-1 and V is TRBV3-1; TRBD2 aligns across 8 bases. The CDR3 sequence is 15 residues long. With 4 bases clipped from V and 3 bases from J, the junction kept 5 bases outside the gene matches. Germline CDR1 reads LGHDT; CDR2 reads YNNKEL (reference sequence). CDR3 nucleotides: TGTGCCAGCAGCCCAGCGGGAGAAAGCTACAATGAGCAGTTCTTC. Amino acid sequence: CASSPAGESYNEQFF.

This clonotype has a handful of counts. The CDR3, as DNA: TGCGCCAGCAGCGTGCAAACGGGACAGATGAACACTGAAGCTTTCTTT. This codes for CASSVQTGQMNTEAFF. The V call is TRBV5-1, the J call TRBJ1-1; 7 bases agree with TRBD1. J lost 0 bases, V lost 4 bases, and 9 bases had no gene match. This CDR3 is 16 amino acids long. Germline V gene sequence: CDR1 SGHRS, CDR2 YFSETQ.